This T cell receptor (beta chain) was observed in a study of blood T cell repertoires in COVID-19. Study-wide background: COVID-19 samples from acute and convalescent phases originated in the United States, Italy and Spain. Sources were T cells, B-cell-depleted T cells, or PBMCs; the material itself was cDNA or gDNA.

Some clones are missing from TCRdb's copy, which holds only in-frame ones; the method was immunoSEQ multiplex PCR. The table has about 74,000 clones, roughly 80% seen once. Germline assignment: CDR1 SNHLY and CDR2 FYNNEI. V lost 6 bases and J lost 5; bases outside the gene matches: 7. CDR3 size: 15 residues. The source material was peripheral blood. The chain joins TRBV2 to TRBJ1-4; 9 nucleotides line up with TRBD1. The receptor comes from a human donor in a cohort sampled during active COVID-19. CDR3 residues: CASRDRGFLNEKLFF. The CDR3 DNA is TGTGCCAGCAGAGACAGGGGGTTTTTGAATGAAAAACTGTTTTTT.